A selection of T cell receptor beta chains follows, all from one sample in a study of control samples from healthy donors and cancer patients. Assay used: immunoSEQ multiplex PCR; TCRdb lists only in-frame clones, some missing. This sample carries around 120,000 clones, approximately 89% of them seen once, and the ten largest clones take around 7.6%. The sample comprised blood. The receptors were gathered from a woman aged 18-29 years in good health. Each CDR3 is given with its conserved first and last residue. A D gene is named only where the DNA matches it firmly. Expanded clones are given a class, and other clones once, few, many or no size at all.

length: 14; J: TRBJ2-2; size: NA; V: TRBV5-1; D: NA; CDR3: CASRVGMNTGELFF; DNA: TGCGCCAGCAGGGTGGGGATGAACACCGGGGAGCTGTTTTTT
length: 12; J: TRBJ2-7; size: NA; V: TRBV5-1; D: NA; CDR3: CASSPDSYEQYF; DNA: TGCGCCAGCAGCCCGGACAGCTACGAGCAGTACTTC
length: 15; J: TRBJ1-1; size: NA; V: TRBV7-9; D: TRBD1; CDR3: CASSVSRGRGGEAFF; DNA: TGTGCCAGCAGCGTCAGCAGGGGGCGAGGGGGTGAAGCTTTCTTT
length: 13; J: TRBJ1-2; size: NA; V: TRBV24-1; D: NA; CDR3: CATSDLNNYGYTF; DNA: TGTGCCACCAGTGATTTGAATAACTATGGCTACACCTTC
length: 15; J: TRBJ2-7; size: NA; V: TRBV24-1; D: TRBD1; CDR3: CATSEAGTGAYEQYF; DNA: TGTGCCACCAGTGAGGCCGGGACAGGCGCCTACGAGCAGTACTTC
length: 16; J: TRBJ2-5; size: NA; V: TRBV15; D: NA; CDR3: CATSSQRSEGRETQYF; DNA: TGTGCCACCAGCTCTCAGCGGTCGGAAGGACGAGAGACCCAGTACTTC
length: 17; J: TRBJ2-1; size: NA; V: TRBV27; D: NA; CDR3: CASSFGGVSSSYNEQFF; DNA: TGTGCCAGCAGTTTTGGCGGTGTCTCGAGCTCCTACAATGAGCAGTTCTTC
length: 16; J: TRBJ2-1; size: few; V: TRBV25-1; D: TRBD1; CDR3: CASSDEQGAAYNEQFF; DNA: TGTGCCAGCAGTGACGAGCAGGGGGCTGCCTACAATGAGCAGTTCTTC
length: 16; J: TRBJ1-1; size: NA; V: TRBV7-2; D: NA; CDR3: CASSFFIGLRDTEAFF; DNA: TGTGCCAGCAGCTTCTTTATTGGACTTCGGGACACTGAAGCTTTCTTT
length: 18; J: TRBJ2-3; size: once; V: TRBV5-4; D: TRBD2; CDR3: CASSLNRLAGGHSDTQYF; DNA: TGTGCCAGCAGCTTGAATCGACTAGCGGGGGGCCATTCAGATACGCAGTATTTT
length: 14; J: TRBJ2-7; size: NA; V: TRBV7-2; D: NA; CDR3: CASSLSRGVDEQYF; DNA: TGTGCCAGCAGCTTAAGTCGGGGTGTGGACGAGCAGTACTTC
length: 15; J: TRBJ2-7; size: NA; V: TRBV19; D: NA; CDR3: CASSMGQRSLYEQYF; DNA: TGTGCCAGTAGTATGGGGCAGAGATCCCTATACGAGCAGTACTTC
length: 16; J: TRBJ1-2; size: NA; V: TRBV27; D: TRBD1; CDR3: CASSSIWDRGMGGYTF; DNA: TGTGCCAGCAGCTCCATCTGGGACAGGGGTATGGGCGGCTACACCTTC
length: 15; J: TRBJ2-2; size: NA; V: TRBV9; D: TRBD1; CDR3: CASSVTTGDTGELFF; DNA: TGTGCCAGCAGCGTTACCACAGGGGACACCGGGGAGCTGTTTTTT
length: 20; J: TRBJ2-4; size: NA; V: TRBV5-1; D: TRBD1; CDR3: CASSFRFGSTGTGDFNIQYF; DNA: TGCGCCAGCAGCTTCCGATTTGGAAGCACCGGGACAGGGGATTTTAACATTCAGTACTTC
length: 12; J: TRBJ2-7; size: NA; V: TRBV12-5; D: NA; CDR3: CASGPQVYEQYF; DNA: TGTGCTAGTGGCCCCCAAGTGTACGAGCAGTACTTC
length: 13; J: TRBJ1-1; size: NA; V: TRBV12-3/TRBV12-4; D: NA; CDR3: CASSLPGPTEAFF; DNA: TGTGCCAGCAGCCTCCCCGGGCCCACTGAAGCTTTCTTT
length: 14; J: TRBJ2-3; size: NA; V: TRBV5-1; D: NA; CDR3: CASSFGTIQDTQYF; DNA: TGCGCCAGCAGCTTTGGGACCATTCAAGATACGCAGTATTTT
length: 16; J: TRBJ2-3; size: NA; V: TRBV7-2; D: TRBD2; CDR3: CASRQKVERGSGTQYF; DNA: TGTGCCAGCAGACAGAAGGTGGAGCGGGGTTCTGGGACGCAGTATTTT
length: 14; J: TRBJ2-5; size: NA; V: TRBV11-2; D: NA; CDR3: CASSLDSGEWGQYF; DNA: TGTGCCAGCAGCTTAGATTCGGGGGAGTGGGGCCAGTACTTC
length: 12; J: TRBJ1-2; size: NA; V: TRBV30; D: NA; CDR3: CAWSVEGPPGVF; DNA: TGTGCCTGGAGTGTAGAAGGGCCCCCGGGAGTTTTC
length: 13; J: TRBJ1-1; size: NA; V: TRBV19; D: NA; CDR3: CASRQSLNTEAFF; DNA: TGTGCCAGCAGACAGAGTTTGAACACTGAAGCTTTCTTT
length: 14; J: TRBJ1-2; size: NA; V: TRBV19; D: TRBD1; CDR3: CASSTRTGNYGYTF; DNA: TGTGCCAGTAGTACCAGGACAGGGAACTATGGCTACACCTTC